A single sample gave rise to the 29 T cell receptor beta chains below, sequenced in a study of T cell responses to AZD1222 COVID-19 vaccine. Repertoires were generated with immunoSEQ multiplex PCR, while TCRdb's copy carries only in-frame clones and drops some. Of over 100,000 clones listed, around nine tenths are singletons. This material consisted of peripheral blood, taken 28 days after the second dose of the MenACWY control vaccine. These receptors were collected from an adult who received the MenACWY meningococcal vaccine as a control.

This sequence joins TRBV9 and TRBJ2-3; 10 nucleotides line up with TRBD2. Germline CDR1 reads SGDLS; CDR2 reads YYNGEE. The CDR3 has 16 residues. V was pared by 5 bases and J by 2 bases, with 8 bases of the junction left unmatched. For the CDR3, the DNA is TGTGCCAGCAGTGCATTAGCGGGGGGCTCCACAGATACGCAGTATTTT. Translation: CASSALAGGSTDTQYF. Drawing the rest from reference TRBV9 and TRBJ2-3, the complete variable domain is DSGVTQTPKHLITATGQRVTLRCSPRSGDLSVYWYQQSLDQGLQFLIQYYNGEERAKGNILERFSAQQFPDLHSELNLSSLELGDSALYFCASSALAGGSTDTQYFGPGTRLTVL.

This clone was seen a few times. The V gene is TRBV4-1, the J gene TRBJ2-3; TRBD2 agrees at 10 bases. With 4 bases clipped from V and 5 bases from J, the junction kept 12 bases outside the gene matches. This CDR3 region has 17 residues. Germline V lookup: CDR1 MGHRA, CDR2 YSYEKL. CDR3 in DNA: TGCGCCAGCAGCCTCCACCCCGAGCGGGGGGGCAGAGATACGCAGTATTTT. Amino acids: CASSLHPERGGRDTQYF.

The gene calls are TRBV6-2 or TRBV6-3 and TRBJ1-5, with D possibly TRBD1 on 5 matching bases. The CDR3 has 14 amino acids. Trimming pared 6 bases from V and 3 bases from J, leaving 12 bases between. Per the germline V gene, CDR1 is MNHEY and CDR2 is SVGEGT. The CDR3 DNA reads TGTGCCAGCAGCACGGGACGGATCAATCAGCCCCAGCATTTT. Protein sequence: CASSTGRINQPQHF.

The V and J genes are TRBV24-1 and TRBJ2-3; D remains unclear. The germline gives CDR1 KGHDR, CDR2 SFDVKD. This CDR3 is 16 amino acids long. The ends were cut back, 4 bases at V and 2 bases at J, with 15 bases in the middle. The CDR3 loop is CATSDPDGDFTDTQYF. DNA for the CDR3: TGTGCCACCAGTGACCCCGACGGAGATTTCACAGATACGCAGTATTTT.

V is TRBV5-1 and J is TRBJ2-7, with TRBD2 matching 8 bases. With 1 base clipped from V and 0 bases from J, the junction kept 3 bases outside the gene matches. CDR3 length: 15 amino acids. The germline CDR1 and CDR2 sequences are SGHRS and YFSETQ. This CDR3 is CASSLTGGNSYEQYF. The CDR3 bases are TGCGCCAGCAGCTTGACGGGGGGGAACTCCTACGAGCAGTACTTC. Variable domain in full (rest from reference TRBV5-1 and TRBJ2-7): KAGVTQTPRYLIKTRGQQVTLSCSPISGHRSVSWYQQTPGQGLQFLFEYFSETQRNKGNFPGRFSGRQFSNSRSEMNVSTLELGDSALYLCASSLTGGNSYEQYFGPGTRLTVT.

This chain links TRBV7-9 with TRBJ1-2, with D possibly TRBD1 on 5 matching bases. Per the germline V gene, CDR1 is SEHNR and CDR2 is FQNEAQ (reference sequence). The CDR3 spans 16 residues. With 5 bases removed from V and 1 base from J, the gap between germline ends came to 17 bases. CDR3 bases: TGTGCCAGCAGCCCCCGTGGGGGTCTTCGTAACTATGGCTACACCTTC. It encodes CASSPRGGLRNYGYTF. Filled out from reference TRBV7-9 and TRBJ1-2, the complete variable domain reads DTGVSQNPRHKITKRGQNVTFRCDPISEHNRLYWYRQTLGQGPEFLTYFQNEAQLEKSRLLSDRFSAERPKGSFSTLEIQRTEQGDSAMYLCASSPRGGLRNYGYTFGSGTRLTVV.

CDR3 in amino acids: CASRSQDEQYF. The CDR3 nucleotides read TGTGCCAGCAGATCGCAGGACGAGCAGTACTTC. The V and J genes are TRBV28 and TRBJ2-7; D gene unclear. Germline loops: CDR1 MDHEN, CDR2 SYDVKM. The CDR3 runs to 11 residues. The V end lost 6 bases, the J end lost 5 bases, and 8 bases lay between the germline ends.

This clone was seen more than once but under ten times. The chain has TRBV4-1 and TRBJ1-3; D uncertain. Trimming pared 2 bases from V and 10 bases from J, leaving 15 bases between. Germline-derived CDR1 and CDR2 are MGHRA and YSYEKL. CDR3 size: 14 residues. CDR3 coding DNA: TGCGCCAGCAGCCAACCTGGACGGGGTAGGACCATATATTTT. Translating it yields CASSQPGRGRTIYF.

The chain joins TRBV6-1 to TRBJ2-7, with D perhaps being TRBD1 or TRBD2 (5 bases each). Germline V CDR1 and CDR2: MNHNS, SASEGT. V dropped 0 bases and J dropped 0 bases, with 24 bases sitting between them. This CDR3 has 20 residues. CDR3 in amino acids: CASSEAETVRTHGGSYEQYF. DNA for the CDR3: TGTGCCAGCAGTGAAGCTGAGACAGTTAGGACCCATGGGGGCTCCTACGAGCAGTACTTC.

This sequence joins TRBV7-2 and TRBJ1-4; 7 positions agree with TRBD1. With 5 bases clipped from V and 9 bases from J, the junction kept 15 bases outside the gene matches. The CDR3 has 16 amino acids. Germline CDR1 SGHTA, CDR2 FQGNSA. CDR3 in DNA: TGTGCCAGCAGCCCAGGGGGGGGGAGGCTGCTGAAAAAACTGTTTTTT. Residues: CASSPGGGRLLKKLFF. Looking up the rest from reference TRBV7-2 and TRBJ1-4 gives the full variable domain: GAGVSQSPSNKVTEKGKDVELRCDPISGHTALYWYRQSLGQGLEFLIYFQGNSAPDKSGLPSDRFSAERTGGSVSTLTIQRTQQEDSAVYLCASSPGGGRLLKKLFFGSGTQLSVL.

This chain connects TRBV2 to TRBJ1-3, with D possibly being TRBD1 (6 bases). The germline CDR1 and CDR2 sequences are SNHLY and FYNNEI. There are 15 residues in the CDR3. V lost 1 base to trimming and J lost 0 bases, with 7 bases between them. The DNA of the CDR3 is TGTGCCAGCAGTGAAGAGGGGGTCTCTGGAAACACCATATATTTT. It is translated as CASSEEGVSGNTIYF.

The V gene is TRBV7-6, the J gene TRBJ2-1; 8 bases line up with TRBD2. J gave up 5 bases and V 3 bases, and 6 bases lay outside the gene matches. The CDR3 length is 15 residues. CDR1 and CDR2 from the germline V gene are SGHVS and FNYEAQ. The DNA for the CDR3 is TGTGCCAGCAGCTTTGGCGGGGGGCCGAACAATGAGCAGTTCTTC. Its translation: CASSFGGGPNNEQFF.

The rearrangement joins TRBV2 to TRBJ1-1, with 9 bases fitting TRBD1. This CDR3 region has 14 residues. Trimming took 6 bases from V and 0 from J; bases not matched to a gene: 2. Germline assignment: CDR1 SNHLY and CDR2 FYNNEI. CDR3 DNA sequence: TGTGCCAGCAGCCGACAGGGGGTGAACACTGAAGCTTTCTTT. It encodes CASSRQGVNTEAFF.

The chain uses TRBV28 and TRBJ2-7; 12 positions match TRBD2. J lost 0 bases, V lost 7 bases, and 4 bases had no gene match. The CDR3 covers 15 residues. Looked up from germline, CDR1 is MDHEN and CDR2 is SYDVKM. The CDR3 DNA reads as TGTGCCAGCACCGGGACTAGCGGGCTCTCCTACGAGCAGTACTTC. Residues: CASTGTSGLSYEQYF.

This chain uses TRBV4-1 with TRBJ1-2; no clear D gene. CDR1 and CDR2 from the germline V gene are MGHRA and YSYEKL. V lost 1 base and J 4 bases, leaving 7 bases between the germline ends. This CDR3 is 13 amino acids long. The CDR3 DNA sequence: TGCGCCAGCAGCCAAGGCTCGGCCTATGGCTACACCTTC. Protein sequence: CASSQGSAYGYTF.

This clone was seen more than once but under ten times. V gene TRBV4-3 combines with J gene TRBJ1-2; D is uncertain. The length of the CDR3 is 15 residues. The germline CDR1 and CDR2 sequences are LGHNA and YSLEER. V was trimmed by 0 bases and J by 4 bases, leaving 12 bases between them. This chain's CDR3 is CASSQEPGQTYGYTF. The CDR3 nucleotides read TGCGCCAGCAGCCAAGAGCCCGGCCAGACCTATGGCTACACCTTC.

In this sample, this clone turned up a few times. The rearrangement links TRBV4-1 to TRBJ2-7; maybe TRBD1 (5 bases). Trimming shortened V by 4 bases and J by 2 bases, and 15 bases separated the two germline ends. CDR1 is MGHRA, CDR2 YSYEKL, per germline. The CDR3 contains 15 residues. The DNA of the CDR3 is TGCGCCAGCAGCCGAACCTTGACAGCTCCCTACGAGCAGTACTTC. Encoded protein: CASSRTLTAPYEQYF.

The chain links TRBV10-3 to TRBJ2-3, with TRBD1 identical over 11 bases. In germline, CDR1 is ENHRY, CDR2 SYGVKD. Trimming at V came to 4 bases and at J to 8 bases, leaving 8 bases not matched to a gene. This CDR3 is built from 15 residues. The CDR3 DNA follows: TGTGCCATCAGTGGGACAGGGGGCGCATTAGGTACGCAGTATTTT. It translates to CAISGTGGALGTQYF.

This chain links TRBV6-4 with TRBJ2-3; TRBD1 matches at 8 bases. Germline CDR1 reads MRHNA; CDR2 reads SNTAGT. J was trimmed by 5 bases and V by 5 bases; bases with no gene match: 9. The CDR3 length is 15 residues. DNA for the CDR3: TGTGCCAGCAGTCCCCCAGGGGGCGCGGAAGATACGCAGTATTTT. It codes for CASSPPGGAEDTQYF.

This chain uses TRBV28 with TRBJ1-5; D gene uncertain. The germline V gene has CDR1 MDHEN and CDR2 SYDVKM. Trimming left V 7 bases short and J 7 bases short, with 20 bases between. The CDR3 has 15 residues. The CDR3 DNA is TGTGCCAGCACCCCCATTCGAAGGCGGAGGCAGCCCCAGCATTTT. This sequence encodes CASTPIRRRRQPQHF.

The chain has TRBV19 and TRBJ2-7; D might be TRBD2 (6 bases). This CDR3 is built from 13 residues. V lost 5 bases and J 2 bases, leaving 10 bases between the germline ends. Germline V gene data show CDR1 as LNHDA and CDR2 as SQIVND (reference sequence). The DNA for the CDR3 is TGTGCCAGTAGTCGGGACTGGACCTACGAGCAGTACTTC. Amino acids: CASSRDWTYEQYF.

The gene calls are TRBV12-3 or TRBV12-4 and TRBJ2-3; no clear D gene. The CDR3 is 13 residues long. V was clipped by 5 bases and J by 6 bases, with 12 bases between them. In DNA form, the CDR3 reads TGTGCCAGCAGTCGTAATAGATGGGATACGCAGTATTTT. Protein: CASSRNRWDTQYF.

This chain joins TRBV7-2 and TRBJ1-6; 9 bases match TRBD1. This CDR3 contains 14 residues. The V and J ends lost 6 bases and 7 bases, in that order; junction bases with no gene match: 4. Germline CDR1 is SGHTA and CDR2 is FQGNSA. The CDR3 sequence is CASRTGQGNSPLHF. The CDR3 DNA sequence: TGTGCCAGCAGGACGGGACAGGGAAATTCACCCCTCCACTTT.

The chain is built from TRBV9 and TRBJ2-5; tentative D call: TRBD1 (6 bases). Looked up from germline, CDR1 is SGDLS and CDR2 is YYNGEE. The CDR3 sequence is 16 residues long. V lost 0 bases to trimming and J lost 0 bases, with 12 bases between them. The CDR3 here is CASSVGTRDNQETQYF. CDR3 nucleotides: TGTGCCAGCAGCGTAGGGACCAGGGACAACCAAGAGACCCAGTACTTC.

This clone was seen only once. V gene TRBV6-5 combines with J gene TRBJ1-2; D is ambiguous. The CDR3 is made up of 15 amino acids. Looked up from germline, CDR1 is MNHEY and CDR2 is SVGAGI. V lost 6 bases and J 4 bases, leaving 18 bases between the germline ends. The CDR3 DNA reads TGTGCCAGCAGCGACACCGCTACTGGAAGCTATGGCTACACCTTC. Translated, it gives CASSDTATGSYGYTF.

The chain combines TRBV7-2 with TRBJ2-1; 8 bases fit TRBD2. Germline values: CDR1 SGHTA, CDR2 FQGNSA. Trimming removed 4 bases from V and 7 bases from J; junction bases left unmatched: 3. The CDR3 loop spans 13 amino acids. Here the CDR3 reads CASSSVAGNEQFF. The CDR3 region has the DNA TGTGCCAGCAGCTCTGTAGCGGGGAATGAGCAGTTCTTC.

The chain joins TRBV11-2 to TRBJ2-7; D is ambiguous. Between the trimmed V and J ends, which lost 4 bases and 2 bases, there was a span of 9 bases. This CDR3 has 13 residues. The germline gives CDR1 SGHAT, CDR2 FQNNGV. DNA for the CDR3: TGTGCCAGCAGCTGGCGCGGCCCCTACGAGCAGTACTTC. As protein: CASSWRGPYEQYF.

This chain connects TRBV19 to TRBJ2-3, with 10 bases identical to TRBD1. Germline CDR1 LNHDA, CDR2 SQIVND (reference sequence). V shed 4 bases, J shed 4 bases, and the junction held 8 bases outside the gene matches. There are 16 residues in the CDR3. DNA for the CDR3: TGTGCCAGTAGTACCCGGGACAGGGGTAGATCAGATACGCAGTATTTT. Its translation is CASSTRDRGRSDTQYF.

V usage is TRBV7-2 and J usage is TRBJ2-3, with D maybe TRBD2 (5 bases). V gave up 4 bases and J gave up 2 bases, with 16 bases separating them. Germline values: CDR1 SGHTA, CDR2 FQGNSA. CDR3 length: 16 amino acids. The CDR3 DNA sequence: TGTGCCAGCAGCTCGGGAATAGGGATACTCACAGATACGCAGTATTTT. Encoded protein: CASSSGIGILTDTQYF.